This T cell receptor (beta chain) originates from a study of chemoradiotherapy in HPV16-positive cancers. Study information: Candidate HPV-specific clones and shared TCR motifs came from a couple of HPV16-positive patients.

Concerning this clone: Its antigen is not known.

Repertoires were generated with immunoSEQ multiplex PCR, while TCRdb's copy carries only in-frame clones and drops some. The profile shows approximately 12,000 clones, around 80% of them singletons. This CDR3 spans 19 amino acids. Germline values: CDR1 SGDLS, CDR2 YYNGEE. With 0 bases removed from V and 4 bases from J, the gap between germline ends came to 20 bases. Overall study results and limits: Functional assays defining HPV-specific T cells used only a couple of HPV16-positive patients. Candidate HPV-specific clones and E7-related TCR motifs grew in tumor during treatment. HPV-responsive T-cell expansion during chemoradiotherapy was linked to improved recurrence-free survival in HPV16-positive patients.

The sequence was collected from a human donor with HPV-associated anogenital cancer. Collection took place from a patient who underwent chemoradiotherapy. This chain links TRBV9 with TRBJ1-6, with D maybe TRBD1 (5 bases). Here the CDR3 reads CASSVDPGGVGRYNSPLHF. Written as DNA, the CDR3 is TGTGCCAGCAGCGTAGATCCGGGAGGGGTTGGGCGGTATAATTCACCCCTCCACTTT.